What follows is one TCR beta chain and its context. Its antigen is as yet unknown. The CDR3 length is 15 residues. Germline V gene data show CDR1 as SGHVS and CDR2 as FNYEAQ. Trimming stripped 2 bases from V and 2 bases from J, with 12 bases between. This sample is part of a study of T cell responses to AZD1222 COVID-19 vaccine. Study conclusions and caveats: The reported proportion of spike-specific TCRs targeting unmutated variant regions was nearly half. Increases in Spike-specific TCR breadth and depth were seen after two AZD1222 doses. Repertoires were collected only later (after the peak T cell response had occurred). The donor cohort was predominantly white British with a female majority, and clonal diversity may have been underestimated.

Libraries were prepared by immunoSEQ multiplex PCR; TCRdb keeps only in-frame clonotypes and omits some of them. Here the sample spans 150,000 to 200,000 clones, about 87% being singletons. The clonotype originates from an adult who received the MenACWY meningococcal vaccine as a control. V and J are TRBV7-6 and TRBJ1-1, with unresolved D. Sample: peripheral blood, taken 28 days after the second dose of the MenACWY control vaccine. The CDR3 here is CASSLSSAPNTEAFF. DNA for the CDR3: TGTGCCAGCAGCTTATCGTCGGCTCCAAACACTGAAGCTTTCTTT.